Listed below are T cell receptor beta chains from one sample, sequenced in a study of blood T cell repertoires in COVID-19. Produced via immunoSEQ multiplex PCR; TCRdb's table is partial and in-frame only. The sample comprises fewer than 250,000 clones, approximately 82% of which are singletons, and about 12% rests with the top ten. Sequencing used peripheral blood. Receptors were obtained from a woman between 40 and 55 years old with acute or convalescent COVID-19. Both conserved end residues are part of each CDR3.

>17|TRBJ1-5|TRBV7-2
CASSYPRTGGMDQPQHF
>13|TRBJ2-1|TRBV6-6
CASRGQGVNEQFF
>17|TRBJ2-1|TRBV20-1
CSASASGGTIDYNEQFF
>15|TRBJ2-7|TRBV2
CASSRGTGAYYEQYF
>14|TRBJ1-4|TRBV6-5
CASSLAGPGGKLFF
>14|TRBJ2-3|TRBV5-6
CASSREGGTDTQYF
>14|TRBJ2-3|TRBV2
CASREEGMTDTQYF
>14|TRBJ2-7|TRBV19
CASSRGQGSYEQYF
>17|TRBJ1-3|TRBV5-1
CASTPTYPSSSGNTIYF
>17|TRBJ1-1|TRBV30
CAWSVLEGYDRNTEAFF
>15|TRBJ2-3|TRBV7-9
CASSSGGASTDTQYF
>13|TRBJ2-4|TRBV2
CASSMTGQNIQYF
>13|TRBJ1-2|TRBV9
CASSPGTAYGYTF
>14|TRBJ2-1|TRBV7-8
CASSSRDSYNEQFF
>14|TRBJ2-7|TRBV6-5
CASRLAGGTYEQYF
>13|TRBJ1-1|TRBV10-2
CASRETMNTEAFF
>13|TRBJ1-6|TRBV9
CASSVAPGQGLHF
>16|TRBJ1-2|TRBV10-3
CAISRALTGDSYGYTF
>15|TRBJ2-3|TRBV9
CASSGDGAITDTQYF
>12|TRBJ1-5|TRBV7-6
CASSLSGGPQHF
>16|TRBJ2-4|TRBV4-3
CASSQEDRGKRGIQYF
>13|TRBJ2-7|TRBV27
CASGYRVSYEQYF
>19|TRBJ2-3|TRBV7-2
CASSFKLAGRRAHTDTQYF
>13|TRBJ1-1|TRBV27
CASSLSWEGEAFF
>13|TRBJ1-4|TRBV10-3
CAISGASNEKLFF
>12|TRBJ2-7|TRBV5-1
CASSAGGWEQYF
>16|TRBJ2-6|TRBV2
CASTQEDSSGANVLTF
>15|TRBJ2-1|TRBV7-3
CASSLARVVGNEQFF
>16|TRBJ2-3|TRBV4-2
CASSQKTSGGSDTQYF
>15|TRBJ1-1|TRBV3-1/TRBV3-2
CASSQRRWGTDSAFF
>15|TRBJ2-3|TRBV24-1
CATSDPRTGGLTQYF
>16|TRBJ2-1|TRBV4-2
CASSQDWRGSYNEQFF
>17|TRBJ1-1|TRBV14
CASSQLGQGLSNTEAFF
>15|TRBJ1-5|TRBV6-2/TRBV6-3
CASSYRTGEYQPQHF
>16|TRBJ2-7|TRBV4-3
CASSPSGTISSYEQYF
>14|TRBJ2-7|TRBV21-1
CASSRTGKSGEQYF
>15|TRBJ2-7|TRBV13
CASSLVGTSPYEQYF
>16|TRBJ2-6|TRBV4-1
CASSFGQGSGANVLTF
>23|TRBJ1-5|TRBV24-1
CATGGLRGALGQGERSSNQPQHF
>15|TRBJ2-1|TRBV4-1
CASSQGTSGGNEQFF
>15|TRBJ2-1|TRBV9
CASSPGTSGYNEQFF
>16|TRBJ2-1|TRBV10-3
CAISDSGTSSYNEQFF
>16|TRBJ2-7|TRBV2
CASSELPGQTYYEQYF